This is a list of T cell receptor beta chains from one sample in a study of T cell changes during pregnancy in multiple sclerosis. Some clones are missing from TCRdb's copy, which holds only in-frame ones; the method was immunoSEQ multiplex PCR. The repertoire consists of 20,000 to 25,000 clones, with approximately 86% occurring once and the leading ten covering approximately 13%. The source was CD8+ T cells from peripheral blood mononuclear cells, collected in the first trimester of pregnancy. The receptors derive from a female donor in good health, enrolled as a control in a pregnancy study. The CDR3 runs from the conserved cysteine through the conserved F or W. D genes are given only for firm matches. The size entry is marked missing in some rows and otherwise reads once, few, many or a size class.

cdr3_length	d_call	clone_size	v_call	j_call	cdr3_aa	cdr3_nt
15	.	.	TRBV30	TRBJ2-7	CAWSVPLRGGYEQYF	TGTGCCTGGAGTGTACCCCTAAGGGGGGGCTACGAGCAGTACTTC
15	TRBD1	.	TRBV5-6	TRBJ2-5	CASSLSQGVWETQYF	TGTGCCAGCAGCTTGTCGCAGGGGGTGTGGGAGACCCAGTACTTC
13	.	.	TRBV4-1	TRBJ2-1	CASSQHSSREQFF	TGCGCCAGCAGCCAACATTCGAGCCGTGAGCAGTTCTTC
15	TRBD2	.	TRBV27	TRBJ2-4	CASSLGGLAGNIQYF	TGTGCCAGCAGTTTAGGGGGTCTAGCGGGAAACATTCAGTACTTC
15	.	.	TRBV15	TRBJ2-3	CATASSASSTDTQYF	TGTGCCACCGCTTCGAGCGCGTCAAGCACAGATACGCAGTATTTT
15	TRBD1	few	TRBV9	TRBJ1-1	CASSEGQGWETEAFF	TGTGCCAGCAGCGAGGGACAGGGATGGGAAACTGAAGCTTTCTTT
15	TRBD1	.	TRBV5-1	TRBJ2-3	CASFPGQGPTDTQYF	TGCGCCAGCTTTCCGGGACAGGGGCCAACAGATACGCAGTATTTT
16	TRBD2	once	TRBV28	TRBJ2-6	CASSLGGIGGANVLTF	TGTGCCAGCAGTTTGGGAGGGATCGGTGGGGCCAACGTCCTGACTTTC
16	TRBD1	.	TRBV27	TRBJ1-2	CASSFGTGSFVDGYTF	TGTGCCAGCAGTTTCGGGACAGGGAGTTTCGTGGATGGCTACACCTTC
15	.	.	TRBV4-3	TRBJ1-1	CASSQVGTVETEAFF	TGCGCCAGCAGCCAAGTGGGTACAGTTGAGACGGAAGCTTTCTTT
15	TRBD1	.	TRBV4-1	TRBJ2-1	CASSQVWTGYNEQFF	TGCGCCAGCAGCCAAGTTTGGACAGGGTACAATGAGCAGTTCTTC
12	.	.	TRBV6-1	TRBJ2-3	CASSELADTQYF	TGTGCCAGCAGTGAACTGGCCGATACGCAGTATTTT
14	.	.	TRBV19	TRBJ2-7	CASSSRMRSYEQYF	TGTGCCAGTAGTTCCAGAATGCGGTCCTACGAGCAGTACTTC
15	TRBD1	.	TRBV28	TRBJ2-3	CASSLVTGATDTQYF	TGTGCCAGCAGTTTGGTTACAGGGGCCACAGATACGCAGTATTTT
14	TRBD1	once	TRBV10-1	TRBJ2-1	CASSRGTEGWEQFF	TGCGCCAGCTCTAGGGGGACAGAGGGGTGGGAGCAGTTCTTC
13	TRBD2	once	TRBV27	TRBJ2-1	CASSFRTSGAQFF	TGTGCCAGCAGTTTCAGGACTAGCGGGGCTCAGTTCTTC
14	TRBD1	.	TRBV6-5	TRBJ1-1	CASSNRGPVTEAFF	TGTGCCAGCAGTAACAGGGGGCCAGTCACTGAAGCTTTCTTT
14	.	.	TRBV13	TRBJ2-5	CASSLAQGQETQYF	TGTGCCAGCAGCTTAGCACAGGGTCAAGAGACCCAGTACTTC
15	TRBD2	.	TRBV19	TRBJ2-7	CASSIALAGVYEQYF	TGTGCCAGTAGTATAGCCTTGGCGGGAGTATACGAGCAGTACTTC
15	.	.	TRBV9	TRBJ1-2	CASSSGPTPNYGYTF	TGTGCCAGCAGCAGCGGGCCTACACCTAACTATGGCTACACCTTC
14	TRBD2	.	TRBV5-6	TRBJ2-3	CASSLGLAADTQYF	TGTGCCAGCAGCTTGGGACTAGCGGCAGATACGCAGTATTTT
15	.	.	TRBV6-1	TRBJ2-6	CASSGPGDGANVLTF	TGTGCCAGCAGTGGCCCAGGGGATGGGGCCAACGTCCTGACTTTC
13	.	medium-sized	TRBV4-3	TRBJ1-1	CASSQNMGLEAFF	TGCGCCAGCAGCCAAAATATGGGGCTTGAAGCTTTCTTT
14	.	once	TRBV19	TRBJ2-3	CASSMELRSDTQYF	TGTGCCAGTAGTATGGAGCTGCGCTCCGATACGCAGTATTTT
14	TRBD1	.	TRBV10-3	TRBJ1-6	CAISNTGGNSPLHF	TGTGCCATCAGTAATACAGGGGGGAATTCACCCCTCCACTTT
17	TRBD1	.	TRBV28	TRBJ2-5	CASSQTSGTGSGETQYF	TGTGCCAGCAGTCAAACCTCCGGGACAGGGTCAGGGGAGACCCAGTACTTC
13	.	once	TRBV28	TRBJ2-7	CASRKGVSYEQYF	TGTGCCAGCAGGAAGGGGGTCTCCTACGAGCAGTACTTC
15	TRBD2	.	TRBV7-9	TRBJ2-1	CASSPGLAVRDEQFF	TGTGCCAGCAGCCCTGGACTAGCGGTTAGAGATGAGCAGTTCTTC
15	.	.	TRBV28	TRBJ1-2	CASSSFDSLNYGYTF	TGTGCCAGCAGTTCGTTTGACAGCCTAAACTATGGCTACACCTTC
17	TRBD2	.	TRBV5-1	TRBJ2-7	CASRPGTSGEFWYEQYF	TGCGCCAGCAGGCCCGGGACTAGCGGTGAGTTTTGGTACGAGCAGTACTTC
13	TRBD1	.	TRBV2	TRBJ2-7	CASTGGSVYEQYF	TGTGCCAGCACAGGGGGCTCGGTGTACGAGCAGTACTTC
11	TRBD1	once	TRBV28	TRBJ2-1	CASSLRDSKFF	TGTGCCAGCAGTTTAAGGGACAGTAAGTTCTTC
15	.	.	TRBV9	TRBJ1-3	CASSTSAGSGNTIYF	TGTGCCAGCAGCACCTCCGCCGGTTCCGGAAACACCATATATTTT
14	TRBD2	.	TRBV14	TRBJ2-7	CASSPLAGEYEQYF	TGTGCCAGCAGTCCACTAGCGGGGGAATACGAGCAGTACTTC
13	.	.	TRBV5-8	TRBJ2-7	CATSPIPTYEQYF	TGTGCCACCTCCCCCATACCTACCTACGAGCAGTACTTC